The source of this T cell receptor beta chain is a study of blood T cells in healthy people across ages. Primed by a sample-barcoded 5' primer and a J-beta primer mix, a second PCR proceeded for about 6 to 12 cycles. TCRdb reprocessed the 5' RACE reads with MiXCR, giving one entry per CDR3 protein. The sample lists 550,000 to 750,000 distinct CDR3 sequences, around a fifth occurring once. Staff drew approximately 9.1 milliliters of peripheral blood from each donor. The CDR3 is made up of 16 amino acids. V shed 6 bases, J shed 2 bases, and the junction held 7 bases outside the gene matches. This clonotype was seen a handful of times. Antigen specificity is unknown. Study findings and constraints: Naive CD4+ cell counts and diversity both ran higher in long-lived than in aged donors.

This receptor was identified in a man in his 70s in good health. The sample consisted of blood. The chain couples TRBV12-3 or TRBV12-4 to TRBJ1-6; 7 bases match TRBD1. This CDR3 is CASSDLGQTYNSPLHF. For the CDR3, the DNA is TGTGCCAGCAGCGATTTGGGACAGACCTATAATTCACCCCTCCACTTT.